This TCR beta chain is from a study of chemoradiotherapy in HPV16-positive cancers. V was clipped by 10 bases and J by 5 bases, with 17 bases between them. The CDR3 spans 13 residues. Germline CDR1 reads SNHLY; CDR2 reads FYNNEI. Samples were taken several times over chemoradiotherapy. Repertoires were generated with immunoSEQ multiplex PCR, while TCRdb's copy carries only in-frame clones and drops some. The sample lists 8,000 to 10,000 clones, around 66% occurring once. This TCR came from a human donor with HPV-associated anogenital cancer. The sample was collected from a patient who underwent chemoradiotherapy. The chain uses TRBV2 and TRBJ1-1, with a weak D call TRBD1 (6 bases). CDR3 sequence: CATSPGVGTEAFF. The CDR3 DNA follows: TGTGCCACCTCACCAGGGGTGGGTACTGAAGCTTTCTTT.